These T cell receptor beta chains were read from a single sample in a study of OX40 agonist ivuxolimab in advanced cancers. Libraries were prepared by immunoSEQ multiplex PCR; TCRdb keeps only in-frame clonotypes and omits some of them. The sample has around 64,000 clones; over 70% are singletons. Sequences were derived from CD4+ or CD8+ T cells sorted from blood, sampled in a trial of the OX40 agonist ivuxolimab. These receptors all stem from an adult with an advanced solid tumor such as melanoma, head and neck, liver or kidney cancer. Both conserved end residues are part of each CDR3. A D gene is named only where the DNA matches it firmly. The listing skips clone size in some rows; elsewhere it reads once, few, many or a size class.

clone size | J gene | D gene | V gene | CDR3 protein | CDR3 DNA
NA | TRBJ2-7 | NA | TRBV9 | CASSGTFTAYEQYF | TGTGCCAGCAGCGGGACATTCACGGCCTACGAGCAGTACTTC
NA | TRBJ1-6 | NA | TRBV10-3 | CAISESWGVGNSPLHF | TGTGCCATCAGTGAGTCGTGGGGGGTTGGTAATTCACCCCTCCACTTT
few | TRBJ1-2 | NA | TRBV10-3 | CAIEASGRSGNYGYTF | TGTGCCATCGAAGCCTCGGGTCGGTCCGGGAACTATGGCTACACCTTC
few | TRBJ1-4 | NA | TRBV9 | CASSVDAGGGHEKLFF | TGTGCCAGCAGCGTAGATGCTGGGGGAGGTCATGAAAAACTGTTTTTT
once | TRBJ2-7 | NA | TRBV4-1 | CASSQDLGRLGGEQYF | TGCGCCAGCAGCCAAGATCTTGGGAGGCTGGGGGGAGAGCAGTACTTC
NA | TRBJ1-5 | NA | TRBV5-5 | CASSLGVGYSNQPQHF | TGTGCCAGCAGCTTGGGGGTGGGTTATAGCAATCAGCCCCAGCATTTT
NA | TRBJ2-5 | TRBD2 | TRBV7-9 | CASSYQAGVETQYF | TGTGCCAGCAGTTACCAAGCGGGAGTAGAGACCCAGTACTTC
NA | TRBJ2-1 | NA | TRBV7-2 | CASSWGDEQFF | TGTGCCAGCAGTTGGGGTGATGAGCAGTTCTTC
NA | TRBJ2-7 | TRBD1 | TRBV4-2 | CASSQDDRAYEQYF | TGTGCCAGCAGCCAAGATGACAGGGCCTACGAGCAGTACTTC
NA | TRBJ1-2 | NA | TRBV27 | CASSWVGGGYTF | TGTGCCAGCAGTTGGGTCGGCGGGGGCTACACCTTC
NA | TRBJ2-3 | NA | TRBV5-4 | CASSVPGTQSTDTQYF | TGTGCCAGCAGCGTCCCCGGGACACAAAGCACAGATACGCAGTATTTT
once | TRBJ1-5 | TRBD1 | TRBV2 | CASSEEGRGHQPQHF | TGTGCCAGCAGTGAAGAGGGCAGGGGGCATCAGCCCCAGCATTTT
once | TRBJ2-5 | NA | TRBV5-1 | CASSFDETQYF | TGCGCCAGCAGCTTTGACGAGACCCAGTACTTC
NA | TRBJ2-3 | TRBD2 | TRBV11-1 | CASSPAGALTDTQYF | TGTGCCAGCAGCCCAGCGGGGGCCCTCACAGATACGCAGTATTTT
NA | TRBJ2-3 | NA | TRBV15 | CATSRGGTDTQYF | TGTGCCACCAGCAGAGGTGGGACAGATACGCAGTATTTT
few | TRBJ2-2 | NA | TRBV9 | CASSVVPHSPSYTGELFF | TGTGCCAGCAGCGTAGTCCCTCATAGTCCTAGTTACACCGGGGAGCTGTTTTTT
NA | TRBJ1-5 | NA | TRBV6-1 | CASSEEGEGPQHF | TGTGCCAGCAGTGAAGAGGGGGAGGGGCCCCAGCATTTT
NA | TRBJ1-2 | NA | TRBV21-1 | CASSKAHRVAGYGYTF | TGTGCCAGCAGCAAAGCTCATCGGGTGGCGGGCTATGGCTACACCTTC
few | TRBJ1-1 | NA | TRBV25-1 | CASSEGVSTEAFF | TGTGCCAGCAGTGAGGGTGTTTCCACTGAAGCTTTCTTT
NA | TRBJ2-5 | NA | TRBV7-9 | CASSVQSSPVQETQYF | TGTGCCAGCAGCGTCCAGAGTTCGCCTGTCCAAGAGACCCAGTACTTC
NA | TRBJ2-7 | NA | TRBV11-3 | CASSLEGDEQYF | TGTGCCAGCAGCTTAGAGGGGGACGAGCAGTACTTC
NA | TRBJ1-6 | NA | TRBV9 | CASSAGTGNSPLHF | TGTGCCAGCAGCGCCGGGACGGGGAATTCACCCCTCCACTTT
NA | TRBJ1-2 | TRBD1 | TRBV18 | CASSPLPTGGDGYTF | TGTGCCAGCTCACCTCTTCCGACAGGGGGCGATGGCTACACCTTC
few | TRBJ1-1 | NA | TRBV27 | CASRERNEDVAFF | TGTGCCAGCAGGGAAAGGAATGAAGATGTAGCTTTCTTT
NA | TRBJ2-1 | TRBD2 | TRBV5-6 | CASSLDGTSGYNEQFF | TGTGCCAGCAGCTTGGATGGGACTAGCGGCTACAATGAGCAGTTCTTC
NA | TRBJ2-3 | NA | TRBV10-3 | CAISESPIDTQYF | TGTGCCATCAGTGAGTCTCCGATAGATACGCAGTATTTT
NA | TRBJ2-5 | NA | TRBV19 | CASSIVGGLETQYF | TGTGCCAGTAGTATCGTAGGGGGGCTGGAGACCCAGTACTTC
NA | TRBJ2-7 | NA | TRBV6-1 | CASRSYEQYF | TGTGCCAGCAGAAGCTACGAGCAGTACTTC
NA | TRBJ2-3 | NA | TRBV7-2 | CASSPAPGRPSSQYF | TGTGCCAGCAGCCCAGCCCCTGGCAGGCCCTCTTCGCAGTATTTT
NA | TRBJ2-7 | TRBD1 | TRBV27 | CASSLSQGAIAEQYF | TGTGCCAGCAGTTTATCCCAGGGGGCAATCGCCGAGCAGTACTTC
NA | TRBJ1-1 | NA | TRBV6-5 | CASRSLDTNTEAFF | TGTGCCAGCAGATCCCTAGACACGAACACTGAAGCTTTCTTT
NA | TRBJ2-7 | NA | TRBV6-1 | CASSEALQVSSYEQYF | TGTGCCAGCAGTGAAGCCTTGCAGGTGAGCTCCTACGAGCAGTACTTC
NA | TRBJ2-5 | NA | TRBV9 | CASSVAPSGTQETQYF | TGTGCCAGCAGCGTAGCTCCTTCCGGGACCCAAGAGACCCAGTACTTC
NA | TRBJ2-1 | NA | TRBV11-3 | CASSRRLPFFSDNEQFF | TGTGCCAGCAGTAGACGACTGCCCTTTTTTTCGGACAATGAGCAGTTCTTC
NA | TRBJ1-3 | NA | TRBV9 | CASSVAADSGNTIYF | TGTGCCAGCAGCGTAGCGGCTGACTCTGGAAACACCATATATTTT
once | TRBJ2-5 | TRBD1 | TRBV19 | CASSSGTGRETQYF | TGTGCCAGTAGTAGCGGGACAGGGAGAGAGACCCAGTACTTC
few | TRBJ1-6 | NA | TRBV18 | CASSPQRDSPLHF | TGTGCCAGCTCACCACAACGGGATTCACCCCTCCACTTT
NA | TRBJ2-1 | TRBD2 | TRBV7-2 | CASSLVGGGQHNEQFF | TGTGCCAGCAGCTTAGTCGGCGGGGGGCAGCACAATGAGCAGTTCTTC
NA | TRBJ2-7 | NA | TRBV5-1 | CASSLEAGVYEQYF | TGCGCCAGCAGCTTGGAGGCGGGCGTCTACGAGCAGTACTTC